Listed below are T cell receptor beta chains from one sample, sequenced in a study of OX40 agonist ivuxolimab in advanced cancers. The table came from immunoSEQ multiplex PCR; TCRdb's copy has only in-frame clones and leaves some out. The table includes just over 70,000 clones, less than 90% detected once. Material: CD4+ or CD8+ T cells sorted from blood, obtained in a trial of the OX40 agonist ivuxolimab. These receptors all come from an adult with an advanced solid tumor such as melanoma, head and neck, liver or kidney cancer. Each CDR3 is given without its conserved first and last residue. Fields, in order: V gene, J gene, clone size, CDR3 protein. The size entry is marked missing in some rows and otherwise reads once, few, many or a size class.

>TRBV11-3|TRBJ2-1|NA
ASSLGGGGEQF
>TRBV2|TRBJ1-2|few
ASRESPQRGYT
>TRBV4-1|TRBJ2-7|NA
ASSPRTTSYEQY
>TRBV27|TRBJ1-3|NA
ASSPTGVMGNTIY
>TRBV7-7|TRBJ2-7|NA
ASSLAQGSHEQY
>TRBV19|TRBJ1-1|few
ASSIGDRNTEAF
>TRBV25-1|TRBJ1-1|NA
ASSEAGLKAF
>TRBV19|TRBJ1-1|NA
ASSALYRGTEAF
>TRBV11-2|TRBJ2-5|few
ASSLGSRETQY
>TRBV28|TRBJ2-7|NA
ASSMTGGGYEQY
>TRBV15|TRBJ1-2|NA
ATSINIGRGYT
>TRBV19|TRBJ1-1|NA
ASSIDRETTEAF
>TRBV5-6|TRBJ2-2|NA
ASSLLDRYTGELF
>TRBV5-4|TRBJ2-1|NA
ASSSGLEDYNEQF
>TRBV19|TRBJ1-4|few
ASSTGTGATNEKLF
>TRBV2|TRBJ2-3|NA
ASCLLAGGEDTQY
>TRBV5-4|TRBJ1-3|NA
ASSPDVGRLRNSGNTIY
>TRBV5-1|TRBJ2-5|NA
ASSPSRGGETQY
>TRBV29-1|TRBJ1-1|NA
SVDVTGGALAF
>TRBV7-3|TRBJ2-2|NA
ASSPTRSGNTGELF
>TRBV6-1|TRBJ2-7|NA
ASNNPSYEQY
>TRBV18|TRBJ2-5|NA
ASSRVQQETQY
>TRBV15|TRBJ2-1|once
ATSSVQGDYNEQF
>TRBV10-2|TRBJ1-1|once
ASSTGPLNTEAF
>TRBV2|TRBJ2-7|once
ASNLDRRAYEQY
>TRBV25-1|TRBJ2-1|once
ASSEPGTGVNEQF
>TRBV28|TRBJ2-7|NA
ASRTSGYEQY
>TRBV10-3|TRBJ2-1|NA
AISESAGYNEQF
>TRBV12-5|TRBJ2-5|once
ASGQGETQY
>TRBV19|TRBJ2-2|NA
ASINRGLTGELF
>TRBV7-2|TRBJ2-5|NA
ASSLAGGPPQQETQY
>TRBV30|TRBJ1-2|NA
AWTGDVYGYT
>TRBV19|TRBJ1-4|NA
ASSLQGREKLF
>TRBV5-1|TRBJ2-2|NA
ASSFSGRNTGELF
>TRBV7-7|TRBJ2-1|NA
ASSPGTSGLNEQF
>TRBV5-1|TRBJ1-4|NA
ASSLEATNEKLF
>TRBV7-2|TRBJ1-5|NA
ASSLLTGGNQPQH
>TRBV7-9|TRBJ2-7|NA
ASSLTIAGGHLEQY
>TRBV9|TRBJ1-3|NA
ASSVAGAPGNTIY
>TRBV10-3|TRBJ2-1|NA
ATKGGQDNEQF
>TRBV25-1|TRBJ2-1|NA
ASRESRGLENEQF
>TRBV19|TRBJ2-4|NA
ASSPTPILAKNIQY
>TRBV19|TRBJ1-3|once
ASSRTTGNTIY
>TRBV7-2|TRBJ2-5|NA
ASSSGQYQETQY
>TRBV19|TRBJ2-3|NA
ASSGRETDTQY
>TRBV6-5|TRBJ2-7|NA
ASSQGRLGYEQY
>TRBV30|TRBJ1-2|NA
AWSVQMVGYT
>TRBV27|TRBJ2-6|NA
ASRRGPGTGSGANVLT
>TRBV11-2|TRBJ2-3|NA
ASSSGLAGSTDTQY
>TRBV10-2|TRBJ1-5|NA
ASRPGTGRQPQH
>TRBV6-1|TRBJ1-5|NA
ASSWDRGTQH
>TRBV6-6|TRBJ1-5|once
ASSRPGTGSNQPQH
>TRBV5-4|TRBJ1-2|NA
ASSLGGPSNYGYT
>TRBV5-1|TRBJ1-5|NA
ASSLDSGVGRAQH
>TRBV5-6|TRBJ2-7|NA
ASSTLSSGRYYEQY
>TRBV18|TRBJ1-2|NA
ASSPDQIYGYT
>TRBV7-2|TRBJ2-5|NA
ASSLGQNEAQY
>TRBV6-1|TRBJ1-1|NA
ASSELQLMNTEAF
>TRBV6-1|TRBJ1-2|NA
ASSEPVGTGDYGYT